A single sample is the source of the 18 T cell receptor beta chains below, sequenced in a study of T-cell memory formation after mild COVID-19. TCRdb itself ran the 5' RACE reads through MiXCR, one entry per CDR3 protein. The table shows approximately 230,000 distinct CDR3 sequences, with roughly 15% occurring only once. Material for sequencing was PBMCs or a T cell subset sorted from them (not recorded which). The source of these receptors is a young man who had mild COVID-19 (a few samples of this study predate the infection). Cell type and time point are not known.

This clonotype was detected a few times. The chain links TRBV12-3 or TRBV12-4 to TRBJ1-2; a possible D gene is TRBD1 (6 bases). Trimming removed 6 bases at V and 7 bases at J, with 15 bases between. This CDR3 contains 13 residues. The CDR3 protein is CASSRQEGSGYTF. CDR3 sequence (DNA): TGTGCCAGCAGCCGACAGGAGGGGTCTGGCTACACCTTC.

This clonotype showed up just a few times. CDR3 residues: CASSPWTGSSNQPQHF. CDR3 nucleotide sequence: TGTGCCAGCAGCCCCTGGACAGGGTCAAGCAATCAGCCCCAGCATTTT. V gene TRBV7-2 combines with J gene TRBJ1-5; 8 positions agree with TRBD1. The CDR3 length is 16 residues. V trimming: 5 bases; J trimming: 1 base; junction bases outside the gene matches: 7. The germline gives CDR1 SGHTA, CDR2 FQGNSA.

This chain joins TRBV5-1 and TRBJ2-5; D is possibly TRBD2 (6 bases). Germline loops: CDR1 SGHRS, CDR2 YFSETQ. The ends were cut back, 1 base at V and 7 bases at J, with 17 bases in the middle. This CDR3 has 15 residues. CDR3 nucleotide sequence: TGCGCCAGCAGCTTGAACGGGGCCGCGACTAGGACCCAGTACTTC. Its translation is CASSLNGAATRTQYF.

This clonotype was recorded a few times. The chain's CDR3 is CASKASSDTQYF. The CDR3 region has the DNA TGTGCCAGCAAGGCTAGCTCAGATACGCAGTATTTT. This sequence joins TRBV6-2 or TRBV6-3 and TRBJ2-3; the D gene is possibly TRBD2 (5 bases). Germline CDR1 is MNHEY and CDR2 is SVGEGT. CDR3 length: 12 residues. V was shortened by 7 bases and J by 4 bases, with 9 bases between the two germline ends.

In this sample, this clonotype turned up many times. The rearrangement joins TRBV7-9 to TRBJ2-6; no definite D call. Germline V gene sequence: CDR1 SEHNR, CDR2 FQNEAQ (reference sequence). CDR3 length equals 16 residues. Trimming removed 2 bases at V and 0 bases at J, with 8 bases between. The CDR3 protein is CASSLPPPSGANVLTF. CDR3 nucleotides: TGTGCCAGCAGCTTACCCCCTCCCTCTGGGGCCAACGTCCTGACTTTC.

V usage is TRBV4-2 and J usage is TRBJ1-5; D perhaps matches TRBD1 (5 bases). The CDR3 runs to 15 residues. CDR1 is LGHNA and CDR2 is YNFKEQ in the germline V gene. Trimming shortened V by 1 base and J by 9 bases, and 16 bases separated the two germline ends. This CDR3 reads CASSQVGAERLPQHF. The CDR3 DNA is TGTGCCAGCAGCCAAGTTGGGGCCGAGCGGTTGCCCCAGCATTTT.

This clonotype showed up many times. The J gene is TRBJ2-5, the V gene TRBV7-9; possibly TRBD2 for D (5 bases). The CDR3 is 14 amino acids. V was cut by 5 bases and J by 2 bases, with 12 bases left in between. In germline, CDR1 is SEHNR, CDR2 FQNEAQ (reference sequence). The CDR3 sequence is CASSPQAAQETQYF. The CDR3 DNA reads TGTGCCAGCAGCCCACAAGCGGCACAAGAGACCCAGTACTTC.

J is TRBJ1-2 and V is TRBV12-5; TRBD1 matches at 7 bases. Germline V lookup: CDR1 LGHNT, CDR2 FRNRAP. J lost 4 bases, V lost 6 bases, and 5 bases had no gene match. This CDR3 comprises 13 residues. CDR3 coding DNA: TGTGCTAGTGGGGTGACAGGGACCTATGGCTACACCTTC. This codes for CASGVTGTYGYTF.

This clonotype was recorded a few times. The chain recombines TRBV2 with TRBJ2-2; D gene ambiguous. There are 13 residues in the CDR3. The ends were cut back, 11 bases at V and 2 bases at J, with 12 bases in the middle. Germline V gene sequence: CDR1 SNHLY, CDR2 FYNNEI. The DNA for the CDR3 is TGTGCCGGCGGAACAGCTAACACCGGGGAGCTGTTTTTT. Protein sequence: CAGGTANTGELFF.

The chain couples TRBV9 to TRBJ2-5, with D perhaps given as TRBD1 or TRBD2 (5 bases each). V lost 2 bases, J lost 5 bases, and 19 bases lay in between. CDR1 and CDR2 (germline): SGDLS, YYNGEE. This CDR3 spans 16 amino acids. DNA of the CDR3: TGTGCCAGCAGCGTCATGGGAGTGCAAGAGGGGGAGACCCAGTACTTC. Its protein product is CASSVMGVQEGETQYF.

Only a few counts were recorded for this clonotype. V gene TRBV7-2 combines with J gene TRBJ2-3; 10 bases fit TRBD1. The CDR3 has 18 amino acids. The V segment lost 2 bases and the J segment 5 bases; nucleotides outside the gene matches: 13. Germline CDR1 SGHTA, CDR2 FQGNSA. The CDR3 nucleotides read TGTGCCAGCAGCTTATGGGGGTGGGGACAGGGGCCTGGAGATACGCAGTATTTT. Its translation is CASSLWGWGQGPGDTQYF.

The rearrangement links TRBV2 to TRBJ1-5, with 8 bases lining up with TRBD1. CDR1 SNHLY and CDR2 FYNNEI come from the germline V gene. The CDR3 has 15 residues. The J segment lost 5 bases and the V segment lost 5 bases, leaving 8 bases of the junction unmatched. This chain's CDR3 is CASSSQGAEDQPQHF. For the CDR3, the DNA is TGTGCCAGCAGTTCTCAGGGGGCGGAGGATCAGCCCCAGCATTTT.

V gene TRBV12-3 or TRBV12-4 combines with J gene TRBJ2-5; 9 bases line up with TRBD2. The V segment lost 6 bases and the J segment 5 bases; nucleotides outside the gene matches: 13. This CDR3 has 16 amino acids. This CDR3 is CASRWGSGGSGETQYF. CDR3 nucleotides: TGTGCCAGCAGATGGGGTAGCGGGGGCTCAGGGGAGACCCAGTACTTC.

J is TRBJ1-1 and V is TRBV9; D not resolved. V lost 0 bases and J lost 4, with 13 bases in between. Germline V lookup: CDR1 SGDLS, CDR2 YYNGEE. The CDR3 is 15 residues long. The CDR3 here is CASSVAPGVGTEAFF. The CDR3 DNA reads as TGTGCCAGCAGCGTAGCTCCCGGGGTGGGCACTGAAGCTTTCTTT.

There are many counts of this clonotype. V usage is TRBV6-5 and J usage is TRBJ1-3; D uncertain. Between the trimmed V and J ends, which lost 6 bases and 2 bases, there was a span of 11 bases. Germline CDR1 and CDR2: MNHEY and SVGAGI. The CDR3 totals 14 residues. The CDR3 spells CASSPWVPGNTIYF. The DNA of the CDR3 is TGTGCCAGCAGCCCGTGGGTCCCTGGAAACACCATATATTTT.

This chain uses TRBV7-2 with TRBJ2-4, with 9 bases identical to TRBD1. This CDR3 region has 14 residues. In germline, CDR1 is SGHTA, CDR2 FQGNSA. Trimming at V came to 5 bases and at J to 6 bases, leaving 5 bases not matched to a gene. The CDR3 nucleotides read TGTGCCAGCAGCCCCGGGGACAGGGCAAACATTCAGTACTTC. Translated, it gives CASSPGDRANIQYF.

V and J are TRBV6-2 or TRBV6-3 and TRBJ2-5; 10 positions agree with TRBD1. The CDR3 is made up of 16 amino acids. In germline, CDR1 is MNHEY, CDR2 SVGEGT. Trimming took 5 bases from V and 3 from J; bases not matched to a gene: 9. This CDR3 reads CASSRGQGTAEETQYF. DNA of the CDR3: TGTGCCAGCAGTCGGGGACAGGGGACAGCAGAAGAGACCCAGTACTTC.

The chain couples TRBV5-1 to TRBJ1-6; D is uncertain. Trimming took off 3 bases at V and 9 bases at J, with 10 bases between the two ends. Germline assignment: CDR1 SGHRS and CDR2 YFSETQ. This CDR3 has 13 amino acids. CDR3 residues: CASSSGPISPLHF. CDR3 nucleotides: TGCGCCAGCAGCTCAGGACCGATTTCACCCCTCCACTTT.